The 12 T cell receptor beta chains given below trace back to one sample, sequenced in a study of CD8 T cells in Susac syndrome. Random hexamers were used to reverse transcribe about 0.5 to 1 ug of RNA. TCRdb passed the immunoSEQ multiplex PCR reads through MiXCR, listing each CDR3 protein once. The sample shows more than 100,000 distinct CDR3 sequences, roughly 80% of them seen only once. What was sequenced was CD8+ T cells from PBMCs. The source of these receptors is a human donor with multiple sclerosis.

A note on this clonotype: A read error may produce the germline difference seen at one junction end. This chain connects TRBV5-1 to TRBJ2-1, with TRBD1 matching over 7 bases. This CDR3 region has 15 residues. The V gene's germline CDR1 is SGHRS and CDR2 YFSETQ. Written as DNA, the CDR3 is TGCGCCAGCACCTTGGACAGGAGCTCCTACAATGAGCAGTTCTTC. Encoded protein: CASTLDRSSYNEQFF.

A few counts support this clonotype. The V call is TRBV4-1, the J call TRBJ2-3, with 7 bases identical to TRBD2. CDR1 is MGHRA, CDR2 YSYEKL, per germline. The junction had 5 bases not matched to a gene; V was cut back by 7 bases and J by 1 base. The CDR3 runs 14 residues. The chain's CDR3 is CASTAGVRTDTQYF. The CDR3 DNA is TGCGCCAGCACCGCGGGGGTCCGCACAGATACGCAGTATTTT.

CDR3 protein: CASSYPGELPDNEQFF. CDR3 coding DNA: TGCGCCAGCAGCTACCCTGGGGAGTTACCGGATAATGAGCAGTTCTTC. The genes are TRBV5-1 and TRBJ2-1, with D perhaps TRBD2 (5 bases). CDR3 length equals 16 residues. In germline, CDR1 is SGHRS, CDR2 YFSETQ. V was trimmed by 3 bases and J by 7 bases, leaving 20 bases between them.

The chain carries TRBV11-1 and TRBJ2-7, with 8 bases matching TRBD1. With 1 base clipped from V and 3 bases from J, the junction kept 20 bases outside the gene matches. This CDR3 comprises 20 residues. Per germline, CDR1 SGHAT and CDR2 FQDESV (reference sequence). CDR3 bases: TGTGCCAGCAGCTTAGTCTTTGACAGGGGAGGATCTCAACCCAACTACGAGCAGTACTTC. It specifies CASSLVFDRGGSQPNYEQYF.

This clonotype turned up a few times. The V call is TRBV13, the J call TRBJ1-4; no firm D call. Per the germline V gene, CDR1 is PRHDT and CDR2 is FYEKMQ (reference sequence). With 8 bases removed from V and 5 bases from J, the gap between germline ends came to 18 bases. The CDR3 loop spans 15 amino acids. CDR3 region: CASPVRLVLNEKLFF. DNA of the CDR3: TGTGCCAGCCCAGTTCGATTGGTTCTGAATGAAAAACTGTTTTTT.

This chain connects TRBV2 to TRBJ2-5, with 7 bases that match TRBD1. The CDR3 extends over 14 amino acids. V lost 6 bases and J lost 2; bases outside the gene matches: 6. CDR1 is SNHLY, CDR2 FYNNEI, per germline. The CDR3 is CASSEDRNQETQYF. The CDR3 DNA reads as TGTGCCAGCAGCGAGGACAGGAATCAAGAGACCCAGTACTTC.

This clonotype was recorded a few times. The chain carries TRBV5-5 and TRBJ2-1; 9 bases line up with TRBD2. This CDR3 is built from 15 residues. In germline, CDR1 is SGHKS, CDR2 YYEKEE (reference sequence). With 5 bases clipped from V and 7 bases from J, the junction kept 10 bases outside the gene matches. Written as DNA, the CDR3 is TGTGCCAGCAGGTGGGGCGGGGGGGCTCAGAATGAGCAGTTCTTC. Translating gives CASRWGGGAQNEQFF.

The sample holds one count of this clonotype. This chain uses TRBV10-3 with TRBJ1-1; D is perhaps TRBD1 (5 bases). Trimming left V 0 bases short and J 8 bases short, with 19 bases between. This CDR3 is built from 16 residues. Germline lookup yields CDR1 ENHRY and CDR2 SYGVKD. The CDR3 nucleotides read TGTGCCATCAGTGAGTCGCTCTTTCAGGGAATCTTAGAAGCTTTCTTT. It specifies CAISESLFQGILEAFF.

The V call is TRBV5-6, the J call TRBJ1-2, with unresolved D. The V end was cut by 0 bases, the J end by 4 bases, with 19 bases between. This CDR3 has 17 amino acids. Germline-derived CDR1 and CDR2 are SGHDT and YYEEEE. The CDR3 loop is CASSLANVGRFSYGYTF. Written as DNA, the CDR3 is TGTGCCAGCAGCTTGGCCAATGTCGGGCGGTTCAGCTATGGCTACACCTTC.

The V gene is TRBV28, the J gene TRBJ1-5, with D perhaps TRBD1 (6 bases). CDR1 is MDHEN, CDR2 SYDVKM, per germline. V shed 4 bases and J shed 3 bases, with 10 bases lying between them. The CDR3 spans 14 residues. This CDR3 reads CASSWGADNQPQHF. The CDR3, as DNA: TGTGCCAGCAGTTGGGGGGCTGACAATCAGCCCCAGCATTTT.

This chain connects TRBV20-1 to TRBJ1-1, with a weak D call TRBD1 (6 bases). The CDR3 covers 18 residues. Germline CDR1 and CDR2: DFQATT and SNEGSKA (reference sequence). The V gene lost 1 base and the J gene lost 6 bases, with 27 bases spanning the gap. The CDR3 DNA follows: TGCAGTGCTAGAGTTCTGCGCAGGGGTATTTCCAGCCCCCCTGAAGCTTTCTTT. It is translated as CSARVLRRGISSPPEAFF.

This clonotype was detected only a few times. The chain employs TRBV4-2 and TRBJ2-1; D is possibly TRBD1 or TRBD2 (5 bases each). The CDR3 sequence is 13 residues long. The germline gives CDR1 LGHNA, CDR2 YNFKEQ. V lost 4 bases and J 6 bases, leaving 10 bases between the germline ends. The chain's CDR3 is CASSPGPINEQFF. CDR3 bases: TGTGCCAGCAGCCCGGGACCAATCAATGAGCAGTTCTTC.